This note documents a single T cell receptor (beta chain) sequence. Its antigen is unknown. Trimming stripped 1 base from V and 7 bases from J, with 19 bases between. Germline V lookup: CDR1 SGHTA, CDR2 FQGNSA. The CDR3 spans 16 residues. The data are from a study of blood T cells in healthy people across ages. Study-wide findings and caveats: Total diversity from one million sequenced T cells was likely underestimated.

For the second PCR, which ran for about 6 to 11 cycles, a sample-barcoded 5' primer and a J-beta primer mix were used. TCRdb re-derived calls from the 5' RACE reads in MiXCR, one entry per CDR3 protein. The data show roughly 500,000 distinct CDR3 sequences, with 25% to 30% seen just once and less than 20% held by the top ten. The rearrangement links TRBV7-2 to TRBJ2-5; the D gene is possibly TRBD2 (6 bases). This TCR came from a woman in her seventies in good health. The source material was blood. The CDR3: CASSLGGTQAGGTQYF. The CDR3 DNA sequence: TGTGCCAGCAGCTTAGGGGGGACTCAAGCTGGTGGGACCCAGTACTTC.